The rows below give T cell receptor beta chains drawn from one sample of a study of CXCR4 blockade with PD-1 therapy in pancreatic cancer. Generated by immunoSEQ multiplex PCR, the TCRdb table keeps only in-frame clones and is missing some. The repertoire holds 6,000 or so clones, with 35% as singletons. Sequenced input: tumor tissue. All receptors derive from a human donor with pancreatic ductal adenocarcinoma. The CDR3 runs from the conserved cysteine through the conserved F or W. A D gene is named only where the DNA matches it firmly. For some rows the clone size is stated as once, few or many, or as a class when expanded; others skip it.

>TRBJ2-3|NA|TRBV5-1|NA
TGCGCCAGCAGCATAGGGTCCGCCGGCACAGATACGCAGTATTTT
CASSIGSAGTDTQYF
>TRBJ2-5|NA|TRBV9|NA
TGTGCCAGCAGTCTGACAGACGGGGAGACCCAGTACTTC
CASSLTDGETQYF
>TRBJ1-5|few|TRBV9|NA
TGTGCCAGCAAAGTAACAGTTGCAGACCAGCCCCAGCATTTT
CASKVTVADQPQHF
>TRBJ1-1|NA|TRBV18|NA
TGTGCCAGCTCACCTTCCTTTGGGGGGAACACTGAAGCTTTCTTT
CASSPSFGGNTEAFF
>TRBJ2-1|medium-sized|TRBV6-8|NA
TGTGCCATCACGGGCCGGGGCCGGCGGAATGAGCAGTTCTTC
CAITGRGRRNEQFF
>TRBJ1-3|NA|TRBV6-7|NA
TGTGCGAGCAAAGGGCCTGGAAACACCATATATTTT
CASKGPGNTIYF
>TRBJ2-5|many|TRBV11-3|TRBD1
TGTGCCAGCAGCTCGTACAGGGGGCGCGGTGAGACCCAGTACTTC
CASSSYRGRGETQYF
>TRBJ1-1|NA|TRBV19|NA
TGTGCCAGTAGTATCCAGGACAGCTTGAACACTGAAGCTTTCTTT
CASSIQDSLNTEAFF
>TRBJ2-3|few|TRBV1|NA
TGCGCCAGCAGGGGCAGGGTGAGATTAGCAGATACGCAGTATTTT
CASRGRVRLADTQYF
>TRBJ1-4|NA|TRBV14|NA
TGTGCCAGCAGCATGATAGGGGGAGTCACTGAAAAACTGTTTTTT
CASSMIGGVTEKLFF
>TRBJ2-5|NA|TRBV28|TRBD1
TGTGCCAGCAGGGTCGGTAGGGGGCGCGGAGAGACCCAGTACTTC
CASRVGRGRGETQYF